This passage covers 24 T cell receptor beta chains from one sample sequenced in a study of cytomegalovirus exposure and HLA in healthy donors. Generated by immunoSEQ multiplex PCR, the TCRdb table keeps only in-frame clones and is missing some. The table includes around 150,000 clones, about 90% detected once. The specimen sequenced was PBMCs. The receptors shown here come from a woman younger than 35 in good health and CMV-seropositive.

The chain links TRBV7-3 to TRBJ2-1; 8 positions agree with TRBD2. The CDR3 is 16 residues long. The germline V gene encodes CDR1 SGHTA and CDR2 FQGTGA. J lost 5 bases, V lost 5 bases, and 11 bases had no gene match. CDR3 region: CASSPGSGGPHNEQFF. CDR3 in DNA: TGTGCCAGCAGCCCCGGGTCGGGAGGGCCCCACAATGAGCAGTTCTTC.

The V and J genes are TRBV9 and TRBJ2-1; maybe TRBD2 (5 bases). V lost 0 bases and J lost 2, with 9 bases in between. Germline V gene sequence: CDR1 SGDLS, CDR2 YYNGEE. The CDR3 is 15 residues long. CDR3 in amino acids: CASSVDAGPYNEQFF. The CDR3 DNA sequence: TGTGCCAGCAGCGTAGATGCGGGCCCCTACAATGAGCAGTTCTTC. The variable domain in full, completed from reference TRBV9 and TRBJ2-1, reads DSGVTQTPKHLITATGQRVTLRCSPRSGDLSVYWYQQSLDQGLQFLIQYYNGEERAKGNILERFSAQQFPDLHSELNLSSLELGDSALYFCASSVDAGPYNEQFFGPGTRLTVL.

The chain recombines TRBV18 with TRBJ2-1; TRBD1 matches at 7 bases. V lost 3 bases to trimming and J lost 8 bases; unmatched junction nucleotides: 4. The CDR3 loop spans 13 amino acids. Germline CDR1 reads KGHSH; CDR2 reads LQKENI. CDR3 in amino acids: CASSPRGRDEQFF. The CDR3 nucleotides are TGTGCCAGCTCACCGAGGGGGCGGGATGAGCAGTTCTTC.

The CDR3 protein is CAWNLALKDTQYF. As DNA, the CDR3 is TGTGCCTGGAATCTGGCCCTCAAAGATACGCAGTATTTT. The J gene is TRBJ2-3, the V gene TRBV30; D is unresolved. Germline V lookup: CDR1 GTSNPN, CDR2 SVGIG (reference sequence). The CDR3 covers 13 residues. V was shortened by 4 bases and J by 5 bases, with 13 bases between the two germline ends. Full variable domain (outside the CDR3, taken from reference TRBV30 and TRBJ2-3): SQTIHQWPATLVQPVGSPLSLECTVEGTSNPNLYWYRQAAGRGLQLLFYSVGIGQISSEVPQNLSASRPQDRQFILSSKKLLLSDSGFYLCAWNLALKDTQYFGPGTRLTVL.

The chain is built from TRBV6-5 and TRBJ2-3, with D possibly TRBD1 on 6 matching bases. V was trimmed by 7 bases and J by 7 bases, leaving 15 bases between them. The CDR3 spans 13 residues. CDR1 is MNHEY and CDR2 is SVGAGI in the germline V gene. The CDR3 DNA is TGTGCCAGCATTCCCCCAGGGGCCAATACGCAGTATTTT. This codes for CASIPPGANTQYF.

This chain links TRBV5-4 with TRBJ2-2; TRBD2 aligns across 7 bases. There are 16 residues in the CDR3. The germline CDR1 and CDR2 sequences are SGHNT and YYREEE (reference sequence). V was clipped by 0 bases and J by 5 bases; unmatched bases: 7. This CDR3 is CASSLGAGAGTGELFF. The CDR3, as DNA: TGTGCCAGCAGCTTGGGGGCGGGAGCGGGTACCGGGGAGCTGTTTTTT.

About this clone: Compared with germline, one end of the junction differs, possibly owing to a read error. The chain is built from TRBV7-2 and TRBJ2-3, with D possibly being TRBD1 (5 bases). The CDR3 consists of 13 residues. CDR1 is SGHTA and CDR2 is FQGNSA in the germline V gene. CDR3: CASSLGQGRFTGF. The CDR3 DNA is TGTGCCAGCAGCTTAGGGCAGGGTCGCTTTACTGGTTTT.

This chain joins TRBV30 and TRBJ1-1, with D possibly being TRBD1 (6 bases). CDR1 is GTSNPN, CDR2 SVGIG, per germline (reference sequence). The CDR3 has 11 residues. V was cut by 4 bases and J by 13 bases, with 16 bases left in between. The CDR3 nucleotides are TGTGCCTGGAAGCCCGGGGGGCCGCTTTTCTTT. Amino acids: CAWKPGGPLFF.

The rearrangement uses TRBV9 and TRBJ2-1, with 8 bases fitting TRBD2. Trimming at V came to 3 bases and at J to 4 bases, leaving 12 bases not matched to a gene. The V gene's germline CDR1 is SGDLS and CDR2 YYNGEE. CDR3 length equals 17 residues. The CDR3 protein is CASSAYAGTRGYNEQFF. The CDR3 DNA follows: TGTGCCAGCAGCGCATATGCCGGGACTAGGGGATACAATGAGCAGTTCTTC.

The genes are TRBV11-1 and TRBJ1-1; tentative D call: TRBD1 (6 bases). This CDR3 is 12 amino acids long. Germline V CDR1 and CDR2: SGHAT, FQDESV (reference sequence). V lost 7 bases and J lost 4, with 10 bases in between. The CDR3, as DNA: TGTGCCAGCAAGGGGGGGGGCACTGAAGCTTTCTTT. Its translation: CASKGGGTEAFF.

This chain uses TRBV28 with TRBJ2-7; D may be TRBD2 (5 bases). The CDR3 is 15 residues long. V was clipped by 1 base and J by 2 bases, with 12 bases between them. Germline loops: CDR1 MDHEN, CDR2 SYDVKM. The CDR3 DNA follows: TGTGCCAGCAGTTTATCAGAGGGCAGCACCTACGAGCAGTACTTC. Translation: CASSLSEGSTYEQYF. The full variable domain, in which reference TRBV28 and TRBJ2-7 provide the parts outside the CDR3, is DVKVTQSSRYLVKRTGEKVFLECVQDMDHENMFWYRQDPGLGLRLIYFSYDVKMKEKGDIPEGYSVSREKKERFSLILESASTNQTSMYLCASSLSEGSTYEQYFGPGTRLTVT.

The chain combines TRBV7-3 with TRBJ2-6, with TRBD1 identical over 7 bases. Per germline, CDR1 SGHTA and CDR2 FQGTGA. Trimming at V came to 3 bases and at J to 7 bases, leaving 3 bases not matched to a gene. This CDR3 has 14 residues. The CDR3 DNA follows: TGTGCCAGCAGCTTTCCAGGGGGAGCCAACGTCCTGACTTTC. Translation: CASSFPGGANVLTF.

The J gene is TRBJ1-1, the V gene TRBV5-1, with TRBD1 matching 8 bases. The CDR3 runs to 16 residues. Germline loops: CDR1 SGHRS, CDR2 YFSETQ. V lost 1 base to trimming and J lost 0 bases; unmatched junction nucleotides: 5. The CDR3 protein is CASSLWTGTMNTEAFF. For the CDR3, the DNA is TGCGCCAGCAGCTTGTGGACAGGGACTATGAACACTGAAGCTTTCTTT.

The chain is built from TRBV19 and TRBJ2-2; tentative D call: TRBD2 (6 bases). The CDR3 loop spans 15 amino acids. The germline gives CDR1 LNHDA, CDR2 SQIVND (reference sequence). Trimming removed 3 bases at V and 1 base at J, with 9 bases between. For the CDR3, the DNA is TGTGCCAGTAGTATTTGGGGGGAGAACACCGGGGAGCTGTTTTTT. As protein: CASSIWGENTGELFF.

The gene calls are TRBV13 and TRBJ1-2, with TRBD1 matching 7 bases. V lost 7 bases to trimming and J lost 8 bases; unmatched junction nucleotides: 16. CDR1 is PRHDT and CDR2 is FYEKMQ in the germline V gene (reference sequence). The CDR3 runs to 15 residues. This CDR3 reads CASNLLNRVTGGYTF. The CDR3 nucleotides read TGTGCCAGCAATCTTTTAAATCGGGTGACAGGGGGCTACACCTTC.

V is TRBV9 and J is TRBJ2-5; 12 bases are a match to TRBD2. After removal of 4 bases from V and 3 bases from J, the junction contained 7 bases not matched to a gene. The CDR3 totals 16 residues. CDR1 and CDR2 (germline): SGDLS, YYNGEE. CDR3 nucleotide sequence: TGTGCCAGCAGCAACGGACTAGCGGGAAGTAAAGAGACCCAGTACTTC. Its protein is CASSNGLAGSKETQYF.

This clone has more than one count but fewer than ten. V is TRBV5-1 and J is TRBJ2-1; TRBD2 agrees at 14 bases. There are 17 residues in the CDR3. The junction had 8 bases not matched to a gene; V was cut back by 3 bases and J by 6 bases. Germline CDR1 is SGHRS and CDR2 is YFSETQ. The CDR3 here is CASSWGTSGSRGNEQFF. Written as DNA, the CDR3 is TGCGCCAGCAGCTGGGGGACTAGCGGGAGTCGGGGCAATGAGCAGTTCTTC.

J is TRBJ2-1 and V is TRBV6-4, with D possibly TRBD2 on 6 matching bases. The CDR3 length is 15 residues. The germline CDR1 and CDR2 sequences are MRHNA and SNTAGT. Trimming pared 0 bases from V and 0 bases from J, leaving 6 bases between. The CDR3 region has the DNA TGTGCCAGCAGTGACTCCGGGAGCTCCTACAATGAGCAGTTCTTC. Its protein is CASSDSGSSYNEQFF.

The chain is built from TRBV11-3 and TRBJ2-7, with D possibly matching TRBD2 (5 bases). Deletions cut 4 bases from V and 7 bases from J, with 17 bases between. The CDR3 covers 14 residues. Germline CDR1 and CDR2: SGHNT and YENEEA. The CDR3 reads CASSSRTLSGEQYF. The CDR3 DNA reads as TGTGCCAGCAGCTCGCGGACCCTGTCGGGAGAGCAGTACTTC. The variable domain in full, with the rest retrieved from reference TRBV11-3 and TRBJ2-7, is EAGVVQSPRYKIIEKKQPVAFWCNPISGHNTLYWYLQNLGQGPELLIRYENEEAVDDSQLPKDRFSAERLKGVDSTLKIQPAELGDSAVYLCASSSRTLSGEQYFGPGTRLTVT.

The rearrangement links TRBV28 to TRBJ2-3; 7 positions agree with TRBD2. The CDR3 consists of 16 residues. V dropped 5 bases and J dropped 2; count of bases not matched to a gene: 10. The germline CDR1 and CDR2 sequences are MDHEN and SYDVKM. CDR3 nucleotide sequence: TGTGCCAGCAGTCCGGGGGTAGCGGGCCTCACAGATACGCAGTATTTT. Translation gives CASSPGVAGLTDTQYF. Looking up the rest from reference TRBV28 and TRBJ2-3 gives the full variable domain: DVKVTQSSRYLVKRTGEKVFLECVQDMDHENMFWYRQDPGLGLRLIYFSYDVKMKEKGDIPEGYSVSREKKERFSLILESASTNQTSMYLCASSPGVAGLTDTQYFGPGTRLTVL.

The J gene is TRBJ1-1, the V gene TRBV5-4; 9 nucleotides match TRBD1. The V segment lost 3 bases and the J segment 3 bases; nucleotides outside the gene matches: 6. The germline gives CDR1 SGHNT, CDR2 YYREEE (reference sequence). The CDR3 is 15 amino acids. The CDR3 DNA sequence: TGTGCCAGCAGCTCTGGCGGACAGGGGTACACTGAAGCTTTCTTT. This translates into CASSSGGQGYTEAFF.

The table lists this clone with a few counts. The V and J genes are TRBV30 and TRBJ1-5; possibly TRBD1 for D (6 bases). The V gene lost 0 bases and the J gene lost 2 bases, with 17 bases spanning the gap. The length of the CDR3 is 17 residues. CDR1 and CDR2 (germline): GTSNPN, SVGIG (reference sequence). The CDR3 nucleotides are TGTGCCTGGAGTGTATGGGTGGACAAGGGGGGCAATCAGCCCCAGCATTTT. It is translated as CAWSVWVDKGGNQPQHF.

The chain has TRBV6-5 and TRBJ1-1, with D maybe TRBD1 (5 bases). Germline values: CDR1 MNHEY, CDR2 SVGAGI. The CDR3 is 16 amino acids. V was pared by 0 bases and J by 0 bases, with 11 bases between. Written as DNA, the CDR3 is TGTGCCAGCAGTTACTCGAAGGGGCAGATGAACACTGAAGCTTTCTTT. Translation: CASSYSKGQMNTEAFF.

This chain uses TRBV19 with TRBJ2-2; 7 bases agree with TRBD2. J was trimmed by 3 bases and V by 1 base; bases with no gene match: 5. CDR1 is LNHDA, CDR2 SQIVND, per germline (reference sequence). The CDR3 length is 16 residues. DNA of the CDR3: TGTGCCAGTAGTATAGTGCGGGACTACCACACCGGGGAGCTGTTTTTT. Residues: CASSIVRDYHTGELFF.